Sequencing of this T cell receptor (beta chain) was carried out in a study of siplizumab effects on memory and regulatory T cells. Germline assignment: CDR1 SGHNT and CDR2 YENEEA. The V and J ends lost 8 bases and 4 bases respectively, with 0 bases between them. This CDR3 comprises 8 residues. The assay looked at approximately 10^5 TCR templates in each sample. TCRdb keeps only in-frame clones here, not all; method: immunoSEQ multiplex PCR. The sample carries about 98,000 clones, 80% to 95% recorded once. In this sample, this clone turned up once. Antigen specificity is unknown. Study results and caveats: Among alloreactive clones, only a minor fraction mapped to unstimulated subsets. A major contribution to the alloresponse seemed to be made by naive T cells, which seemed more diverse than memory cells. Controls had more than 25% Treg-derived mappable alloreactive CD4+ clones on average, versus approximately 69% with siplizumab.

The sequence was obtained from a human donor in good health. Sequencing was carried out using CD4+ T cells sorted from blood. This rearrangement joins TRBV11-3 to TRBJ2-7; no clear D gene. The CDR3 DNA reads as TGTGCCAGCTACGAGCAGTACTTC. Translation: CASYEQYF. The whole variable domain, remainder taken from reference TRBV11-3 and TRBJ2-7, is EAGVVQSPRYKIIEKKQPVAFWCNPISGHNTLYWYLQNLGQGPELLIRYENEEAVDDSQLPKDRFSAERLKGVDSTLKIQPAELGDSAVYLCASYEQYFGPGTRLTVT.